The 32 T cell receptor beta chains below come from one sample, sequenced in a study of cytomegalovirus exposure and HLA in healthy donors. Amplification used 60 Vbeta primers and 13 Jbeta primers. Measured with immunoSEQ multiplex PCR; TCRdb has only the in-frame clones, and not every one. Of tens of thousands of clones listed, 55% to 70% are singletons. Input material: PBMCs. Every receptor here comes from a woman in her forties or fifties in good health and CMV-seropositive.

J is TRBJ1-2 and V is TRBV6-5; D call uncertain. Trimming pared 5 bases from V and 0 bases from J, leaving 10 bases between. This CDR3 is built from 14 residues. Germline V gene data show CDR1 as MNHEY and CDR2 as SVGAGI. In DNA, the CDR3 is TGTGCCAGCAGTGATAATCCAGCTAACTATGGCTACACCTTC. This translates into CASSDNPANYGYTF.

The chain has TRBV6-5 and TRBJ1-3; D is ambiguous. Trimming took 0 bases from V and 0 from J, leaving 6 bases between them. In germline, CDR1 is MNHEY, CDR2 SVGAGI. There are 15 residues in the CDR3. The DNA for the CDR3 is TGTGCCAGCAGTTACTCGACGGGCTCTGGAAACACCATATATTTT. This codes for CASSYSTGSGNTIYF.

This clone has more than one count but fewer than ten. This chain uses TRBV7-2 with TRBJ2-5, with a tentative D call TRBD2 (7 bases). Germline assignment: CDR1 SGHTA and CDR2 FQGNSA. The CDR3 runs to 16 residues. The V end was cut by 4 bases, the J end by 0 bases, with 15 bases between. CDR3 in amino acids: CASSYQNGGHQETQYF. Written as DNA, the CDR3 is TGTGCCAGCAGCTATCAGAACGGGGGGCACCAAGAGACCCAGTACTTC.

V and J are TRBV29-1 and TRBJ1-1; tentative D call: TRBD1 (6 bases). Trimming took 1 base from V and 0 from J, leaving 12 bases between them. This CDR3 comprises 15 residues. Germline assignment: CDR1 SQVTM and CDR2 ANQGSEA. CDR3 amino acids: CSVEVKGELNTEAFF. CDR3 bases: TGCAGCGTTGAAGTCAAGGGGGAATTGAACACTGAAGCTTTCTTT.

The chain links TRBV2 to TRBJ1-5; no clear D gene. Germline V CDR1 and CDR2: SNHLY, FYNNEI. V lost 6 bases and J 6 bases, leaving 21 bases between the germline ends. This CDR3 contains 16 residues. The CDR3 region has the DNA TGTGCCAGCAGCCTCTCGACACCCCCCGCTGGTCAGCCCCAGCATTTT. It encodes CASSLSTPPAGQPQHF. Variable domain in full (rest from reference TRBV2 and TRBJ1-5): EPEVTQTPSHQVTQMGQEVILRCVPISNHLYFYWYRQILGQKVEFLVSFYNNEISEKSEIFDDQFSVERPDGSNFTLKIRSTKLEDSAMYFCASSLSTPPAGQPQHFGDGTRLSIL.

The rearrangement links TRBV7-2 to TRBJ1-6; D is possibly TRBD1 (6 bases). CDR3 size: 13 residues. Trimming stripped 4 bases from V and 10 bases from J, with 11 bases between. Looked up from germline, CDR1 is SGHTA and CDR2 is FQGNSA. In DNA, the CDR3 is TGTGCCAGCAGCTCCACAACAGGGTCACCCCTCCACTTT. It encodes CASSSTTGSPLHF.

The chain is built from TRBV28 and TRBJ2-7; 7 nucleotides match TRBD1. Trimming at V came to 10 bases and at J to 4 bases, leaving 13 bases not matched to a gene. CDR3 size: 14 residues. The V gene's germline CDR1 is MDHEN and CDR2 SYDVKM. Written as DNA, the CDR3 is TGTGCCATCGGCCCCAGGGGGAATTGGTACGAGCAGTACTTC. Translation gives CAIGPRGNWYEQYF.

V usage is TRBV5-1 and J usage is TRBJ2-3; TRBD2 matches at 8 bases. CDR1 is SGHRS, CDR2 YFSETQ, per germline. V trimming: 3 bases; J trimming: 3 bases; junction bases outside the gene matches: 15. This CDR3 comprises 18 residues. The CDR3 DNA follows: TGCGCCAGCAGCTCGACCGGGACTAGAGGCTTAACGACAGATACGCAGTATTTT. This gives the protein CASSSTGTRGLTTDTQYF.

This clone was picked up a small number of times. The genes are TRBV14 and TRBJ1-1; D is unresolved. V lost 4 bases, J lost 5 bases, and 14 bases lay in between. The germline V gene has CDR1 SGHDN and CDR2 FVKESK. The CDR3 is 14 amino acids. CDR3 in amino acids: CASSPRPGWTEAFF. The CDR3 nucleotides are TGTGCCAGCAGCCCAAGACCGGGGTGGACTGAAGCTTTCTTT.

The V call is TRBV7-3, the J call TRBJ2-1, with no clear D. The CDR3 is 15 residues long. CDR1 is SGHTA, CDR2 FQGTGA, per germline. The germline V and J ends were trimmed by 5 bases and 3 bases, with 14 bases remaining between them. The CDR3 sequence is CASSINAYGYNEQFF. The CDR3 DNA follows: TGTGCCAGCAGCATTAACGCCTACGGCTACAATGAGCAGTTCTTC.

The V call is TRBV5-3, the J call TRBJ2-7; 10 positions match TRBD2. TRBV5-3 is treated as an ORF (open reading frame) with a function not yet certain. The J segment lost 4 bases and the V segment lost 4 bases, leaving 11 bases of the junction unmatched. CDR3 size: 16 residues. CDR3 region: CARSLELAGELYEQYF. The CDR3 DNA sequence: TGTGCCAGAAGCCTTGAGCTAGCGGGGGAGTTGTACGAGCAGTACTTC.

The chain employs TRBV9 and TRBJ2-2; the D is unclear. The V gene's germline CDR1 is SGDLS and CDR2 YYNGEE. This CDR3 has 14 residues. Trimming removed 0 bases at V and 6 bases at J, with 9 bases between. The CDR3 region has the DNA TGTGCCAGCAGCGTAGGGCAGTCTTCCGGGGAGCTGTTTTTT. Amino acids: CASSVGQSSGELFF.

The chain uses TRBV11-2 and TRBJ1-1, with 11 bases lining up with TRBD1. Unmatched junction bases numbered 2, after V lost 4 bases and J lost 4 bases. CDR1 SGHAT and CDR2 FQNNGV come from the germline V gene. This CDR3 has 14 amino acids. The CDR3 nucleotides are TGTGCCAGCAGCTCAGGGACAGGGGGCACTGAAGCTTTCTTT. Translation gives CASSSGTGGTEAFF.

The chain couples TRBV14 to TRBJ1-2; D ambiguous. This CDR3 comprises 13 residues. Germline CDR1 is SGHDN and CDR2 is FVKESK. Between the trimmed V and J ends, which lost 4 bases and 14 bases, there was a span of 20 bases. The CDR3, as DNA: TGTGCCAGCAGCCCAACTTACTATAGTGATTGTACCTTC. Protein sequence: CASSPTYYSDCTF.

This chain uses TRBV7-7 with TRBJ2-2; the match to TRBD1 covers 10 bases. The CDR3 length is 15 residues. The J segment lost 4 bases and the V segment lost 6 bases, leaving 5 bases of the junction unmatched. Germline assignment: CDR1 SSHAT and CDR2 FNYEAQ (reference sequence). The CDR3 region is CASSLGTGVTGELFF. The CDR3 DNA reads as TGTGCCAGCAGTCTAGGGACAGGGGTCACCGGGGAGCTGTTTTTT. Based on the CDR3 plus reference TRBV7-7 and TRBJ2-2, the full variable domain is GAGVSQSPRYKVTKRGQDVTLRCDPISSHATLYWYQQALGQGPEFLTYFNYEAQPDKSGLPSDRFSAERPEGSISTLTIQRTEQRDSAMYRCASSLGTGVTGELFFGEGSRLTVL.

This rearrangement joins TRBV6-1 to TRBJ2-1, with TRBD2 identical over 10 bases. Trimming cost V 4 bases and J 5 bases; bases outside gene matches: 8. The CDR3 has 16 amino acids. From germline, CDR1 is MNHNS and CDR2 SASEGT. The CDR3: CASSVGTSVDHNEQFF. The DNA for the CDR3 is TGTGCCAGCAGTGTGGGGACTAGCGTCGATCACAATGAGCAGTTCTTC.

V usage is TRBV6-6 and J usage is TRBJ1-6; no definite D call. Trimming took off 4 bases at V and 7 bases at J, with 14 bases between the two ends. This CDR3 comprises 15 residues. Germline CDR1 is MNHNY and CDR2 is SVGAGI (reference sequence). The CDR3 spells CASSSPRGVNSPLHF. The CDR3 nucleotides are TGTGCCAGCAGTTCCCCGCGGGGTGTGAATTCACCCCTCCACTTT.

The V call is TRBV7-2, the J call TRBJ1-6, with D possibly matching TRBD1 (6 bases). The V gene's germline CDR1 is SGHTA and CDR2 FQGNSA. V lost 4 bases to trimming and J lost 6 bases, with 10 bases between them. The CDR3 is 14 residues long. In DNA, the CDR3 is TGTGCCAGCAGCTCCGGACAGTTTAATTCACCCCTCCACTTT. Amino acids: CASSSGQFNSPLHF.

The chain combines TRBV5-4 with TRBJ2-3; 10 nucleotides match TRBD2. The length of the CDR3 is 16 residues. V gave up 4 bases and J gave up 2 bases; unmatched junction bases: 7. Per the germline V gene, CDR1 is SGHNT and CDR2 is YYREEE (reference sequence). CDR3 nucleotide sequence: TGTGCCAGCAGCCCAAAGCGGGGGGGCGTCACAGATACGCAGTATTTT. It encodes CASSPKRGGVTDTQYF.

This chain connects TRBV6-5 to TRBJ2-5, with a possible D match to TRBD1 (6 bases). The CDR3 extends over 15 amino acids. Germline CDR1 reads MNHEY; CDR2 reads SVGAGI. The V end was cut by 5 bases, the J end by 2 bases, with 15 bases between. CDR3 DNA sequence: TGTGCCAGCAGTAACCGACAGGCGTGGCAAGAGACCCAGTACTTC. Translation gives CASSNRQAWQETQYF.

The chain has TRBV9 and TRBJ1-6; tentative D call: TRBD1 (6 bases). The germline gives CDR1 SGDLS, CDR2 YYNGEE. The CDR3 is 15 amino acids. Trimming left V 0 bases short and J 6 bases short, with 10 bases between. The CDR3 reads CASSVGGGGNSPLHF. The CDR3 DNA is TGTGCCAGCAGCGTAGGGGGAGGGGGTAATTCACCCCTCCACTTT.

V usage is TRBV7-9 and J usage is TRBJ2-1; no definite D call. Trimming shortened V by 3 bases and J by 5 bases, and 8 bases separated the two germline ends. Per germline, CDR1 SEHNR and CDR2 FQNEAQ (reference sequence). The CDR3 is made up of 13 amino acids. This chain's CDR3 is CASSFDGDNEQFF. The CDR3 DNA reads TGTGCCAGCAGCTTTGACGGAGACAATGAGCAGTTCTTC.

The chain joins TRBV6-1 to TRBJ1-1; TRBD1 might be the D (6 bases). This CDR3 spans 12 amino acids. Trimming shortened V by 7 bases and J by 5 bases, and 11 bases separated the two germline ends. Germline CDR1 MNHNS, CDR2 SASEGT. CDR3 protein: CASNPGVTEAFF. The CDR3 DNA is TGTGCCAGCAACCCAGGGGTAACTGAAGCTTTCTTT.

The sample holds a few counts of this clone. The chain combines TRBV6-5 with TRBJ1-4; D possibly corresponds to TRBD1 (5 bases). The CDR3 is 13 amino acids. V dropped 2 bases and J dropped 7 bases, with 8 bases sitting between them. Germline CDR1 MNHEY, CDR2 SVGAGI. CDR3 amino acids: CASSYRGGEKLFF. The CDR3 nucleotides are TGTGCCAGCAGTTACAGGGGAGGTGAAAAACTGTTTTTT.

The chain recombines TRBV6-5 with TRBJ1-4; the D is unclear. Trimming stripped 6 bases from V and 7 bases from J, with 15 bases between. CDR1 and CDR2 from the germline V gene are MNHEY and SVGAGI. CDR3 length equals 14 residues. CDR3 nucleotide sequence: TGTGCCAGCAGGTACAGACAACCCGGTGAAAAACTGTTTTTT. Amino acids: CASRYRQPGEKLFF.

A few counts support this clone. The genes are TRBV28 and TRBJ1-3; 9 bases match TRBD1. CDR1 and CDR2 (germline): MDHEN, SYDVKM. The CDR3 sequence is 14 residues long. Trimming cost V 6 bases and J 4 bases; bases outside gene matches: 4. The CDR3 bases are TGTGCCAGCAGGTGGACAGGGGCCGGAAACACCATATATTTT. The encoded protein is CASRWTGAGNTIYF.

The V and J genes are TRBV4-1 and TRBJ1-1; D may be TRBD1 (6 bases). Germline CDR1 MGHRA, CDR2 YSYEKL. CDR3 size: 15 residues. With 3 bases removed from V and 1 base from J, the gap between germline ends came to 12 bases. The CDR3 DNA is TGCGCCAGCAGCCAGACCGAGACAGGGAACACTGAAGCTTTCTTT. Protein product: CASSQTETGNTEAFF.

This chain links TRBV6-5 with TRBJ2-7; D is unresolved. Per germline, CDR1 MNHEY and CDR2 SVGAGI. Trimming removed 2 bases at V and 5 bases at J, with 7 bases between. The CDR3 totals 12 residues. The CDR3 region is CASSYVVHEQYF. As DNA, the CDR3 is TGTGCCAGCAGTTACGTAGTCCACGAGCAGTACTTC.

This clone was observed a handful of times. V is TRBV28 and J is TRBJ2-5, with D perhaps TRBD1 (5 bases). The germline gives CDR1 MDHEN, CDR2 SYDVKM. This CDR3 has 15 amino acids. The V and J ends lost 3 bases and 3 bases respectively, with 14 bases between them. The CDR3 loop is CASSFGRDSEETQYF. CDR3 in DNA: TGTGCCAGCAGTTTCGGCAGGGATTCAGAAGAGACCCAGTACTTC.

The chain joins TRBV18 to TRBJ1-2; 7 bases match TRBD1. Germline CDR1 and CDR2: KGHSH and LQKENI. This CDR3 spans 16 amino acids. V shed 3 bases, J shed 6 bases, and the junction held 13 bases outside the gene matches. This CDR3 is CASSPELYRGDDGYTF. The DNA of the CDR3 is TGTGCCAGCTCACCGGAACTGTACAGGGGAGATGATGGCTACACCTTC.

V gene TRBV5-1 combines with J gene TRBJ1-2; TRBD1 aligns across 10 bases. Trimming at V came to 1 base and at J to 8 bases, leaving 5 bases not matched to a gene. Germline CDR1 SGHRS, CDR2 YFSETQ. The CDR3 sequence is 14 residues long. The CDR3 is CASSLNGDRGGYTF. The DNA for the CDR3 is TGCGCCAGCAGCTTGAATGGGGACAGGGGCGGCTACACCTTC.

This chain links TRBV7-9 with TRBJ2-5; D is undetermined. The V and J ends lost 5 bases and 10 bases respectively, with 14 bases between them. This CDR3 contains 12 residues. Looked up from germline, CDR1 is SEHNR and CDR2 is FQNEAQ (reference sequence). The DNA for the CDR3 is TGTGCCAGCAGCCCAACCATCGCCAGCCAGTACTTC. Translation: CASSPTIASQYF.